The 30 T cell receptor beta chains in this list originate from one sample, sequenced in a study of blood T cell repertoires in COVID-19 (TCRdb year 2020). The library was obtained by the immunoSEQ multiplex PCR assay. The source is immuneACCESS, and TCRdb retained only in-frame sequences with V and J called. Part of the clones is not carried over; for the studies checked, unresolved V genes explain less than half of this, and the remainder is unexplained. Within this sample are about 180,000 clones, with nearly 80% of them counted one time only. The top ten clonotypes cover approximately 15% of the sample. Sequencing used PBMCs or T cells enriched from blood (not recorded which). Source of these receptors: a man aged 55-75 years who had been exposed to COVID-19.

The CDR3, as DNA: TGTGCCAGCAGCCCCGCAAGACGACTAGCGGGAGTCACAGATACGCAGTATTTT. As protein: CASSPARRLAGVTDTQYF. The chain combines TRBV5-4 with TRBJ2-3, with 12 bases matching TRBD2. CDR1 is SGHNT, CDR2 YYREEE, per germline (reference sequence). The V and J ends lost 4 bases and 2 bases, in that order; junction bases with no gene match: 11. The CDR3 has 18 residues.

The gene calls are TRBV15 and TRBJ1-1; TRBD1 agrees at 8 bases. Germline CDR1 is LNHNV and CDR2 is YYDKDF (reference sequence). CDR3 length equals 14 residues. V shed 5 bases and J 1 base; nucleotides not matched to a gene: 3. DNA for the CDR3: TGTGCCACCAGCGGCACAGGGGGGAACACTGAAGCTTTCTTT. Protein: CATSGTGGNTEAFF.

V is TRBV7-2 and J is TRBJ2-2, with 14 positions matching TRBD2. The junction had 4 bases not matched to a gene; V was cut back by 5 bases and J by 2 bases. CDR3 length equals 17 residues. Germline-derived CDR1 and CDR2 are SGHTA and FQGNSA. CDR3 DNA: TGTGCCAGCAGCACCGGGACTAGCGGGAGAAACACCGGGGAGCTGTTTTTT. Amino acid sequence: CASSTGTSGRNTGELFF.

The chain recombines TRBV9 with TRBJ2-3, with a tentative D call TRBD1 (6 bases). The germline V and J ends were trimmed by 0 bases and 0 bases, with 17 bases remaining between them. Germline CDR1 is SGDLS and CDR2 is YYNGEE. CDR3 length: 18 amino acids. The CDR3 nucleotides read TGTGCCAGCAGCGTAGCTTATAGGGGGAGCGCTAGCACAGATACGCAGTATTTT. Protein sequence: CASSVAYRGSASTDTQYF.

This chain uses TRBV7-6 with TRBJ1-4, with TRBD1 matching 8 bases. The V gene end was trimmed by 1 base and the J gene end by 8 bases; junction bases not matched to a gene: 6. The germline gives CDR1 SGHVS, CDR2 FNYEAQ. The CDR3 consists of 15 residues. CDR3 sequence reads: CASSLEGRGREKLFF. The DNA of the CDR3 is TGTGCCAGCAGCTTAGAAGGCAGGGGGCGCGAAAAACTGTTTTTT.

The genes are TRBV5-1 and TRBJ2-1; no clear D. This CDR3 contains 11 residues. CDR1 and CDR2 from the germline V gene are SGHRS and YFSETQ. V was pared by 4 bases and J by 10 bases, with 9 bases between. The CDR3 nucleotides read TGCGCCAGCAGCCGGTCGGTGGAGCAGTTCTTC. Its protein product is CASSRSVEQFF. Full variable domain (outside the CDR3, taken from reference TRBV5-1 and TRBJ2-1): KAGVTQTPRYLIKTRGQQVTLSCSPISGHRSVSWYQQTPGQGLQFLFEYFSETQRNKGNFPGRFSGRQFSNSRSEMNVSTLELGDSALYLCASSRSVEQFFGPGTRLTVL.

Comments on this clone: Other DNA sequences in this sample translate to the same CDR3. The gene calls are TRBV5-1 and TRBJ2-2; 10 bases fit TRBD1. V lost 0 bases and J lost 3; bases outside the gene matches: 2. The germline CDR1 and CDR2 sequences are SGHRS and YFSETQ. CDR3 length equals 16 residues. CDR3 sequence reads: CASSLGQGADTGELFF. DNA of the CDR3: TGCGCCAGCAGCTTGGGACAGGGGGCTGACACCGGGGAGCTGTTTTTT.

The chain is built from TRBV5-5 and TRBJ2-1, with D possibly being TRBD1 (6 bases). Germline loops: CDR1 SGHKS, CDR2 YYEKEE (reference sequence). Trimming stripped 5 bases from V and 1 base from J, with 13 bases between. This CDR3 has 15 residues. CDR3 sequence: CASSFFQGSYNEQFF. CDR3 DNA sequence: TGTGCCAGCAGTTTTTTCCAGGGGTCCTACAATGAGCAGTTCTTC.

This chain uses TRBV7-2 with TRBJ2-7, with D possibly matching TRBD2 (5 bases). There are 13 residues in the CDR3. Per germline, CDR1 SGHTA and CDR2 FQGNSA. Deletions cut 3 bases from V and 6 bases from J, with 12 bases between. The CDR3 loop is CASSFNSASEQYF. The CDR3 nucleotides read TGTGCCAGCAGCTTTAATAGCGCCAGCGAGCAGTACTTC.

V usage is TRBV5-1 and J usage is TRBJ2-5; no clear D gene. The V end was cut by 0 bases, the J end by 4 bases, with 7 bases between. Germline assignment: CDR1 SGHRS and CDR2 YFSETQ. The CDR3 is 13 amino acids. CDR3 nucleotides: TGCGCCAGCAGCTTGGAAGTGAGAGAGACCCAGTACTTC. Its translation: CASSLEVRETQYF.

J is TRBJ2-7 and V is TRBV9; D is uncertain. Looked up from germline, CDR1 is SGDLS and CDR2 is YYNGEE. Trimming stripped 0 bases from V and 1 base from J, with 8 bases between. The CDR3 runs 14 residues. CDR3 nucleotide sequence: TGTGCCAGCAGCGTAGGTCAGGTATCCTACGAGCAGTACTTC. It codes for CASSVGQVSYEQYF.

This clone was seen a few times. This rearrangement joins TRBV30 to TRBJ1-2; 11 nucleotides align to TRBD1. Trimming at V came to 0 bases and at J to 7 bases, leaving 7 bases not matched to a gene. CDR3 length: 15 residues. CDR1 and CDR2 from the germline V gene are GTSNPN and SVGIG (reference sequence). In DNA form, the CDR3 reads TGTGCCTGGAGTGTACTCCGGACAGGGGGCCTTGGCTACACCTTC. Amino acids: CAWSVLRTGGLGYTF.

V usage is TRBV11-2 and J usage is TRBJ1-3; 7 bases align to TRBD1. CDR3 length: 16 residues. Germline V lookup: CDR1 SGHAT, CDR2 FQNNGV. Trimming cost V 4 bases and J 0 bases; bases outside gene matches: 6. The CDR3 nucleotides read TGTGCCAGCAGCTACACAGGGGCCCTCTCTGGAAACACCATATATTTT. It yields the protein CASSYTGALSGNTIYF.

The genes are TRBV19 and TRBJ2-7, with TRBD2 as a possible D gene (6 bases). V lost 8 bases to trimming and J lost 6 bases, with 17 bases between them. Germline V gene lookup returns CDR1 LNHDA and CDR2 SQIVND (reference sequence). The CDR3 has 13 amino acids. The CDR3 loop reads CASGTRAGSEQYF. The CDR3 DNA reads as TGTGCCAGTGGGACCCGTGCGGGATCCGAGCAGTACTTC.

The CDR3: CASSLTSNYGYTF. DNA for the CDR3: TGCGCCAGCAGCTTGACTTCTAACTATGGCTACACCTTC. The rearrangement uses TRBV5-1 and TRBJ1-2; D gene unclear. V was shortened by 1 base and J by 0 bases, with 4 bases between the two germline ends. CDR3 size: 13 residues. The germline gives CDR1 SGHRS, CDR2 YFSETQ.

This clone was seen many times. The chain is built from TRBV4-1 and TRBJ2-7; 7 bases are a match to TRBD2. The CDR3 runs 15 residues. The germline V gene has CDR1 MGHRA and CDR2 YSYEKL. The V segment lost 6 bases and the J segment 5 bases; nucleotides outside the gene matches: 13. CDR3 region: CASSPPSGGNHEQYF. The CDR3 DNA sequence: TGCGCCAGCAGTCCTCCCTCCGGGGGGAACCACGAGCAGTACTTC.

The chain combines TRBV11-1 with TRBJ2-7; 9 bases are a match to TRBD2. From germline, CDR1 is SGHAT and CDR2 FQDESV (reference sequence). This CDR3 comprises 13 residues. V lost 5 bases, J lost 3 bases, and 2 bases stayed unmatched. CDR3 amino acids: CASSPSGVYEQYF. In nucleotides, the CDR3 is TGTGCCAGCAGCCCTAGCGGGGTCTACGAGCAGTACTTC.

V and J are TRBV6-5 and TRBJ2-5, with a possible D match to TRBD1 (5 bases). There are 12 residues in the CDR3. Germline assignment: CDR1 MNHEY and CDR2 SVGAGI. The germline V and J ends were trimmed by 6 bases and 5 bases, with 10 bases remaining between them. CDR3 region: CASRGRRETQYF. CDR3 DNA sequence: TGTGCCAGCAGGGGGCGCAGGGAGACCCAGTACTTC.

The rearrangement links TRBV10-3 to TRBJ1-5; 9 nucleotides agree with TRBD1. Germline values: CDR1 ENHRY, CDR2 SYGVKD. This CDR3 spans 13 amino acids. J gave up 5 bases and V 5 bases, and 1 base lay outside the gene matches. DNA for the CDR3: TGTGCCATCAGTCGGACAGGGGATCAGCCCCAGCATTTT. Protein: CAISRTGDQPQHF.

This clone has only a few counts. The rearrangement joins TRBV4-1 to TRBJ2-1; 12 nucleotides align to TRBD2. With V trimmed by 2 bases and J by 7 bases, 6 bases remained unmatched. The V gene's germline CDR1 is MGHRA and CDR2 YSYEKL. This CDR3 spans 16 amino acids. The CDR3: CASSQRLAGVSNEQFF. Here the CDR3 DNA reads TGCGCCAGCAGCCAAAGACTAGCGGGGGTTTCGAATGAGCAGTTCTTC.

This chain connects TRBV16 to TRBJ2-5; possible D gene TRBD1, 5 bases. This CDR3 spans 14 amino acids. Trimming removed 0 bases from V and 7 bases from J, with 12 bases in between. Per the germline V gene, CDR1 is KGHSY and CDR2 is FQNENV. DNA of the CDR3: TGTGCCAGCAGCCAATCCGCGCAGGGCGGGACCCAGTACTTC. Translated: CASSQSAQGGTQYF.

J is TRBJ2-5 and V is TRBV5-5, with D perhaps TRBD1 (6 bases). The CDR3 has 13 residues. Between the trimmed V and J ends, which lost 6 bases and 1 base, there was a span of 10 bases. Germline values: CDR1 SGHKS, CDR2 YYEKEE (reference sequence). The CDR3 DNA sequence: TGTGCCAGCATTAGCAGGGGCCAAGAGACCCAGTACTTC. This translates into CASISRGQETQYF.

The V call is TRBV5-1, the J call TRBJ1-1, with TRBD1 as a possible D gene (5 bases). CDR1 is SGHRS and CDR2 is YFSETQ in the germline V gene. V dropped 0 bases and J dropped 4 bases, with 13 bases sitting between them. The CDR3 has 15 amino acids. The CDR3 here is CASSLGAGKVTEAFF. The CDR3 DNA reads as TGCGCCAGCAGCTTGGGTGCAGGGAAAGTCACTGAAGCTTTCTTT.

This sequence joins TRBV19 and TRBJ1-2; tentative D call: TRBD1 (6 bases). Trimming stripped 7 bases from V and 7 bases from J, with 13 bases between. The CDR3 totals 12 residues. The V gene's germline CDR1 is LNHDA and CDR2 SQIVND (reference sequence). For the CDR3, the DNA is TGTGCCAGTACTTCAACAGGGACTGGCTACACCTTC. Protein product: CASTSTGTGYTF.

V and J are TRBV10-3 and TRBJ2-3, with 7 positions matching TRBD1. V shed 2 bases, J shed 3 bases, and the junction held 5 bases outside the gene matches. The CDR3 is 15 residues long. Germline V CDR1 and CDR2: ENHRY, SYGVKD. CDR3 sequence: CAISETDRVTDTQYF. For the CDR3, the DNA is TGTGCCATCAGTGAGACCGACAGGGTAACAGATACGCAGTATTTT.

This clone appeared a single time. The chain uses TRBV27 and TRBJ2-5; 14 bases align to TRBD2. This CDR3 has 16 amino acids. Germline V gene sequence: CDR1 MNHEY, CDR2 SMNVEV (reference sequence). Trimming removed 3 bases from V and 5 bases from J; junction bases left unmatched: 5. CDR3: CASSFGTSGRGETQYF. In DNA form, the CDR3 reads TGTGCCAGCAGTTTCGGGACTAGCGGGAGAGGGGAGACCCAGTACTTC.

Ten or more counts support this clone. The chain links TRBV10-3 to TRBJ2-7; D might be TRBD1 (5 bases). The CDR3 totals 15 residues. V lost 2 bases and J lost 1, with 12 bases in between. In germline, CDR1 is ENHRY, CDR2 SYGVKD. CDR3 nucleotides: TGTGCCATCAGTGAGGGCAGGGATAGGTCCTACGAGCAGTACTTC. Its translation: CAISEGRDRSYEQYF.

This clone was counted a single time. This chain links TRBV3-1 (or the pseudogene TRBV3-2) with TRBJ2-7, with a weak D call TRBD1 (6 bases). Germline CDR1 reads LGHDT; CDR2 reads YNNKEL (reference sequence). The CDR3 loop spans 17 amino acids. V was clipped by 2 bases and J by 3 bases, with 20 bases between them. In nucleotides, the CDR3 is TGTGCCAGCAGCCAAACTCGTACCTTGACAGGACACTACGAGCAGTACTTC. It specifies CASSQTRTLTGHYEQYF.

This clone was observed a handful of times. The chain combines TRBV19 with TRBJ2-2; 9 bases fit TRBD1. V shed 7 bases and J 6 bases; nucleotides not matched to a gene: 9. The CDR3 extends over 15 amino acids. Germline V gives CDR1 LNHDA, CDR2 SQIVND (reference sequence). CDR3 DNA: TGTGCCAGTAATCCCGGGACAGGGAGTTCCGGGGAGCTGTTTTTT. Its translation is CASNPGTGSSGELFF.

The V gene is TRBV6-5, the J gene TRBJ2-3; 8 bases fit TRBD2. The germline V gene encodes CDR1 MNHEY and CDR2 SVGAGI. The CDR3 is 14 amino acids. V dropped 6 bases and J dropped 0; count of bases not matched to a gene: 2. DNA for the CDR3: TGTGCCAGCAGCCTAGCGGGTAGCACAGATACGCAGTATTTT. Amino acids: CASSLAGSTDTQYF.